This TCR beta chain was profiled in a study of vaccination effects on CD4 cells after COVID-19. Study information: Expansion with viral peptide pools was applied to antigen-specific CD4+ T cells by the ViraFEST assay prior to sequencing.

Some clones are missing from TCRdb's copy, which holds only in-frame ones; the method was immunoSEQ multiplex PCR. The sample contains around 62,000 clones, 70% to 75% of which appear only once. The culture ran for nine to eleven days, and then CD4+ T cells were isolated. BNT162b2 vaccine or mRNA-1273 vaccine was given to participants in two doses. To note about this clone: Its antigen remains unknown.

The sample consisted of CD4+ T cells from PBMCs cultured without peptide, taken after COVID-19 vaccination. This TCR derives from a human donor who received a COVID-19 vaccine.

The CDR3 bases are TGTGCCAGCAGCTCCCTGTTGGGGAATCAGCCCCAGCATTTT. Amino acids: CASSSLLGNQPQHF. The V gene is TRBV7-8, the J gene TRBJ1-5, with no clear D. Deletions cut 4 bases from V and 4 bases from J, with 11 bases between. CDR1 is SGHVS and CDR2 is FQNEAQ in the germline V gene. This CDR3 region has 14 residues.